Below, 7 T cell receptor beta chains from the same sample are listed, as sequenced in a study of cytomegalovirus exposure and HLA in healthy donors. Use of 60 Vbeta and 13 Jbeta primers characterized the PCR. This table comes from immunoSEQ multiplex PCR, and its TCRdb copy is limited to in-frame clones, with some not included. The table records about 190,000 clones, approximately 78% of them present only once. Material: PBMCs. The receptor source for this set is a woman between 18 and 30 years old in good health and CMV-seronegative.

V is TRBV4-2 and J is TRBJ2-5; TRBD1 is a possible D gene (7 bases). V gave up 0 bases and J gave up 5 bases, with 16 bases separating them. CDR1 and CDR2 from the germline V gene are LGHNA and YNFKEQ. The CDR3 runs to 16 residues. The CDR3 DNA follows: TGTGCCAGCAGCCAAGATTCAGGGGGGCCGTGGGAGACCCAGTACTTC. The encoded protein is CASSQDSGGPWETQYF.

In nucleotides, the CDR3 is TGTGCCAGCAGCCTGGTAGGGGGTGAGCAGTTCTTC. As protein: CASSLVGGEQFF. V is TRBV11-2 and J is TRBJ2-1; the D gene is possibly TRBD1 (6 bases). V was trimmed by 5 bases and J by 9 bases, leaving 11 bases between them. The germline gives CDR1 SGHAT, CDR2 FQNNGV. The CDR3 length is 12 residues.

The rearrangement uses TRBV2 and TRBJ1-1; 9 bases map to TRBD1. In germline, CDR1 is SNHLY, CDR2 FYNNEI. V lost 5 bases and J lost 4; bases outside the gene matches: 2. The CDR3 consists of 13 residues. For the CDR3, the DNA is TGTGCCAGCAGTCCGACAGGGGGCACTGAAGCTTTCTTT. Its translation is CASSPTGGTEAFF.

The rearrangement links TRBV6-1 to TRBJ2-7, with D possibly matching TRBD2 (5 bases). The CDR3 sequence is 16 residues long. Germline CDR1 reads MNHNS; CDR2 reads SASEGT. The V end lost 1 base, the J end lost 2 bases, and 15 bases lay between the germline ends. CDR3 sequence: CASSEGIRGFAYEQYF. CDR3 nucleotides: TGTGCCAGCAGTGAAGGTATCAGAGGGTTTGCCTACGAGCAGTACTTC.

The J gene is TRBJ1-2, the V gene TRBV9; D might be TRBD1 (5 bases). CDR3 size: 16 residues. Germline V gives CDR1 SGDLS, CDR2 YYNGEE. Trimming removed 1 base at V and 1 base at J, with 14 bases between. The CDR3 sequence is CASSVLDRQGNYGYTF. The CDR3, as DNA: TGTGCCAGCAGCGTACTAGACCGCCAGGGTAACTATGGCTACACCTTC. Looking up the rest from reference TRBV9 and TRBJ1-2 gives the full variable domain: DSGVTQTPKHLITATGQRVTLRCSPRSGDLSVYWYQQSLDQGLQFLIQYYNGEERAKGNILERFSAQQFPDLHSELNLSSLELGDSALYFCASSVLDRQGNYGYTFGSGTRLTVV.

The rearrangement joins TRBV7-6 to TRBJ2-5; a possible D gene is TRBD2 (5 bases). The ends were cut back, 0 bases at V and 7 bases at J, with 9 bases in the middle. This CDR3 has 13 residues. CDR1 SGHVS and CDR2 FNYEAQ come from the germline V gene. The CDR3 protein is CASSLADSPTQYF. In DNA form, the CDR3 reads TGTGCCAGCAGCTTAGCGGACTCACCGACCCAGTACTTC.

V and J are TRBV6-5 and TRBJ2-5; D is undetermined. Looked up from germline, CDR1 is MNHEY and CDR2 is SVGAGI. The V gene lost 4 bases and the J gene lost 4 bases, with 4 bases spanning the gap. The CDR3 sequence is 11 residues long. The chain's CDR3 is CASSFGETQYF. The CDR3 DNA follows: TGTGCCAGCAGTTTCGGAGAGACCCAGTACTTC.